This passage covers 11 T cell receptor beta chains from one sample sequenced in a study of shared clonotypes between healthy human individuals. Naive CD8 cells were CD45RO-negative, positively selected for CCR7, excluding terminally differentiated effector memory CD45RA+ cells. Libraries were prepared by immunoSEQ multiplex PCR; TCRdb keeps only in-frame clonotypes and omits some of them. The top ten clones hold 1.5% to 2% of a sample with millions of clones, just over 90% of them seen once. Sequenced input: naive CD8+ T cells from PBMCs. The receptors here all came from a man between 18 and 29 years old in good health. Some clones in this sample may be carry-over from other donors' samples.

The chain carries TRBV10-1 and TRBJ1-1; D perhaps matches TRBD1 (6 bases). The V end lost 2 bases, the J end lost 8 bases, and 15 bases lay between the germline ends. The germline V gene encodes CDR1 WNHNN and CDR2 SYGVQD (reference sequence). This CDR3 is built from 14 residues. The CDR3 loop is CASSENTGTREAFF. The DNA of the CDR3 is TGCGCCAGCAGTGAGAATACAGGGACAAGAGAAGCTTTCTTT.

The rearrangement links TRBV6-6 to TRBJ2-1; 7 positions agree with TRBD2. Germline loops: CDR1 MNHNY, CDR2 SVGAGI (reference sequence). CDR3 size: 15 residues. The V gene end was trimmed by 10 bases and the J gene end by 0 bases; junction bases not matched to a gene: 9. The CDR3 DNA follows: TGTGCCACAAGCCGCGGGGGAAGCTCCTACAATGAGCAGTTCTTC. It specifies CATSRGGSSYNEQFF.

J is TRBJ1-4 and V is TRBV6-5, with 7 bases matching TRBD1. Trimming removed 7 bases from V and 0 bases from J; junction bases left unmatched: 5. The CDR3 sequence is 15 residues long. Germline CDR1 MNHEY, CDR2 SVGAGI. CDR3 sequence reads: CASIEGAATNEKLFF. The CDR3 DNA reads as TGTGCCAGCATAGAGGGGGCGGCAACTAATGAAAAACTGTTTTTT.

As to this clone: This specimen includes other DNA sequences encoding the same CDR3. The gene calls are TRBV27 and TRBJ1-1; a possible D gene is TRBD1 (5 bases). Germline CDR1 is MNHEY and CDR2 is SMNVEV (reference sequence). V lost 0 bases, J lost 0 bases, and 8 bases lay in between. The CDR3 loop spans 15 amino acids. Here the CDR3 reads CASSLSGTLNTEAFF. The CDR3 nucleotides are TGTGCCAGCAGTTTATCGGGGACCCTGAACACTGAAGCTTTCTTT.

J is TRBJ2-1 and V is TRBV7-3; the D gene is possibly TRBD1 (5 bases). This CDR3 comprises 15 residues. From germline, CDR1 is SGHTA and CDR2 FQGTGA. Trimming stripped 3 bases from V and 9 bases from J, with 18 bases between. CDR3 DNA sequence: TGTGCCAGCAGCTTTGCTAATAGCAGGGTGTTTGAGCAGTTCTTC. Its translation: CASSFANSRVFEQFF.

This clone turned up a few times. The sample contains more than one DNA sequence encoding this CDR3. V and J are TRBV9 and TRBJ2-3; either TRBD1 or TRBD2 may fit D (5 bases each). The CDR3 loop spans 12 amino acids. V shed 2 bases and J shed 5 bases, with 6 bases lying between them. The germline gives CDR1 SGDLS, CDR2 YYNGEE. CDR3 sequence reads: CASSVGGDTQYF. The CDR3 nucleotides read TGTGCCAGCAGCGTTGGGGGAGATACGCAGTATTTT. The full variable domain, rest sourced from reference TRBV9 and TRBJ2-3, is DSGVTQTPKHLITATGQRVTLRCSPRSGDLSVYWYQQSLDQGLQFLIQYYNGEERAKGNILERFSAQQFPDLHSELNLSSLELGDSALYFCASSVGGDTQYFGPGTRLTVL.

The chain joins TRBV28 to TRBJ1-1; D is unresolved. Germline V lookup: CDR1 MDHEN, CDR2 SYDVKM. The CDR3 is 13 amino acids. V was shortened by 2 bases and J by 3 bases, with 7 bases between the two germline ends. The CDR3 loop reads CASSLIRYTEAFF. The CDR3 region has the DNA TGTGCCAGCAGTTTAATAAGATACACTGAAGCTTTCTTT. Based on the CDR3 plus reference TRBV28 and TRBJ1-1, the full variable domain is DVKVTQSSRYLVKRTGEKVFLECVQDMDHENMFWYRQDPGLGLRLIYFSYDVKMKEKGDIPEGYSVSREKKERFSLILESASTNQTSMYLCASSLIRYTEAFFGQGTRLTVV.

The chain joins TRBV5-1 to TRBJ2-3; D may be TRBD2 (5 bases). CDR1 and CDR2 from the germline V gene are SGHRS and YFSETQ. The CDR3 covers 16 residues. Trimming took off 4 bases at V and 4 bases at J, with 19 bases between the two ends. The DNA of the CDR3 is TGCGCCAGCAGCCCGGCCGGACTGAACCGCCCAGATACGCAGTATTTT. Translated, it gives CASSPAGLNRPDTQYF.

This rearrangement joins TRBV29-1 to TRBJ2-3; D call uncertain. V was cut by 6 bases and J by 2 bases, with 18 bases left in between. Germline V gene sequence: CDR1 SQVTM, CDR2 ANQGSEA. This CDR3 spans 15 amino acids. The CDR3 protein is CSVRNKYISTDTQYF. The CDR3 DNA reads TGCAGCGTCAGAAATAAGTACATTTCCACAGATACGCAGTATTTT.

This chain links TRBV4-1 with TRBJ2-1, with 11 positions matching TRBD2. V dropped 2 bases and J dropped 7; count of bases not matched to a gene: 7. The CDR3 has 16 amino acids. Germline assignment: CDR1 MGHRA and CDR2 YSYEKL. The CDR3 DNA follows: TGCGCCAGCAGCCAATCACTAGCGGGAGCTTGGAATGAGCAGTTCTTC. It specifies CASSQSLAGAWNEQFF.

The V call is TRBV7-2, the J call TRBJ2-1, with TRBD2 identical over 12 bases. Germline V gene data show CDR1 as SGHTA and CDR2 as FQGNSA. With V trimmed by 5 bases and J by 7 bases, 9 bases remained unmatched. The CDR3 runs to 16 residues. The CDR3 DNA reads TGTGCCAGCAGCCCCCTAGCGGGAGGGGTCCGAAATGAGCAGTTCTTC. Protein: CASSPLAGGVRNEQFF. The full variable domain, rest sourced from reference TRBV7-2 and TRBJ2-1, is GAGVSQSPSNKVTEKGKDVELRCDPISGHTALYWYRQSLGQGLEFLIYFQGNSAPDKSGLPSDRFSAERTGGSVSTLTIQRTQQEDSAVYLCASSPLAGGVRNEQFFGPGTRLTVL.